Below, 7 T cell receptor beta chains from the same sample are listed, as sequenced in a study of beta chain features in type 1 diabetes. General observations from the study: Shorter TCRB CDR3s, moderately but significantly so, marked every one of the four CD4+ subsets in Type 1 diabetes patients.

Expressed TCRB transcripts were sequenced because the isolated RNA had all been reverse transcribed beforehand. TCRdb keeps only in-frame clones here, not all; method: immunoSEQ multiplex PCR. The sample has approximately 730,000 clones, around an eighth seen once; the top ten hold 0.02% to 0.025%. The antigens of these receptors remain unknown. Material for sequencing was naive CD4+ T cells from blood. The source of these receptors is a young man with type 1 diabetes.

This clone was detected a few times. The V call is TRBV30, the J call TRBJ1-2; D unclear. V was trimmed by 4 bases and J by 2 bases, leaving 20 bases between them. Germline CDR1 is GTSNPN and CDR2 is SVGIG (reference sequence). The CDR3 totals 16 residues. The CDR3 here is CAWTLSGFEINYGYTF. The CDR3, as DNA: TGTGCCTGGACCCTCAGTGGCTTCGAAATAAACTATGGCTACACCTTC.

The chain employs TRBV2 and TRBJ2-5; 8 nucleotides agree with TRBD1. J lost 7 bases, V lost 6 bases, and 4 bases had no gene match. The CDR3 is 12 amino acids. Germline V lookup: CDR1 SNHLY, CDR2 FYNNEI. The CDR3 DNA is TGTGCCAGCAGGCGGGACAGGCCGACCCAGTACTTC. Translating it yields CASRRDRPTQYF.

The gene calls are TRBV19 and TRBJ1-2; D is possibly TRBD1 (5 bases). This CDR3 region has 13 residues. Germline assignment: CDR1 LNHDA and CDR2 SQIVND (reference sequence). The V end was cut by 9 bases, the J end by 7 bases, with 18 bases between. In DNA, the CDR3 is TGTGCCAGCGTGGGGCAGGGAGGCCTTGGCTACACCTTC. Translated: CASVGQGGLGYTF.

This chain joins TRBV28 and TRBJ2-3; a possible D gene is TRBD1 (5 bases). There are 15 residues in the CDR3. CDR1 and CDR2 from the germline V gene are MDHEN and SYDVKM. V dropped 3 bases and J dropped 1 base, with 11 bases sitting between them. This chain's CDR3 is CASSFKGAGTDTQYF. In nucleotides, the CDR3 is TGTGCCAGCAGTTTTAAAGGGGCGGGCACAGATACGCAGTATTTT.

This clone has only a few counts. The chain is built from TRBV18 and TRBJ2-7, with a tentative D call TRBD1 (6 bases). Trimming pared 2 bases from V and 2 bases from J, leaving 10 bases between. The CDR3 loop spans 14 amino acids. Germline lookup yields CDR1 KGHSH and CDR2 LQKENI. The chain's CDR3 is CASSPRQDPYEQYF. The CDR3 DNA reads TGTGCCAGCTCACCAAGACAGGATCCCTACGAGCAGTACTTC.

The chain recombines TRBV30 with TRBJ2-2; no clear D. CDR1 and CDR2 from the germline V gene are GTSNPN and SVGIG (reference sequence). This CDR3 spans 17 amino acids. V lost 0 bases to trimming and J lost 2 bases, with 16 bases between them. The CDR3 coding sequence is TGTGCCTGGAGTGTAACCGCCCTTCACAGAAACACCGGGGAGCTGTTTTTT. As protein: CAWSVTALHRNTGELFF. The entire variable domain, with the rest obtained from reference TRBV30 and TRBJ2-2, is as follows: SQTIHQWPATLVQPVGSPLSLECTVEGTSNPNLYWYRQAAGRGLQLLFYSVGIGQISSEVPQNLSASRPQDRQFILSSKKLLLSDSGFYLCAWSVTALHRNTGELFFGEGSRLTVL.

The chain couples TRBV19 to TRBJ2-3; no clear D. The V end lost 7 bases, the J end lost 0 bases, and 14 bases lay between the germline ends. Germline values: CDR1 LNHDA, CDR2 SQIVND (reference sequence). This CDR3 comprises 15 residues. CDR3 amino acids: CASNQDPSSTDTQYF. CDR3 sequence (DNA): TGTGCCAGTAACCAAGACCCGTCTAGCACAGATACGCAGTATTTT.